Each of the 18 T cell receptor beta chains below was sequenced from the same sample in a study of T cells in Graves' hyperthyroidism and ophthalmopathy. TCR beta CDR3 sequences were amplified from RNA transcripts. A first-round RT-PCR of the TCR CDR3 used the HTBI primer set. Each CDR3 protein gets one entry after TCRdb re-called the multiplex PCR reads with MiXCR. The repertoire holds over 700,000 distinct CDR3 sequences, with around a third as singletons. The source material was blood. The receptors were gathered from a woman aged 40-49 years with Graves' hyperthyroidism.

The rearrangement joins TRBV29-1 to TRBJ2-5; D remains unclear. The V gene's germline CDR1 is SQVTM and CDR2 ANQGSEA. There are 12 residues in the CDR3. Deletions cut 3 bases from V and 4 bases from J, with 9 bases between. The CDR3 bases are TGCAGCGTTGAGTTCCAGGTAGAGACCCAGTACTTC. It specifies CSVEFQVETQYF.

This clonotype was counted a few times. The chain joins TRBV25-1 to TRBJ2-6; a weak D match, TRBD1 (6 bases). There are 17 residues in the CDR3. V was trimmed by 2 bases and J by 2 bases, leaving 13 bases between them. CDR1 and CDR2 (germline): MGHDK, SYGVNS. CDR3 residues: CASSEERGKAGANVLTF. CDR3 nucleotides: TGTGCCAGCAGTGAAGAGAGGGGGAAGGCTGGGGCCAACGTCCTGACTTTC.

With regard to this clonotype: This may be a read error, as it is one base from a much larger clone. DNA of the CDR3: TGCAGCGGGTCGGGGAACACTGAAGCTTTCTTT. This encodes CSGSGNTEAFF. V gene TRBV29-1 combines with J gene TRBJ1-1, with D unresolved. The germline V gene encodes CDR1 SQVTM and CDR2 ANQGSEA. V was shortened by 7 bases and J by 1 base, with 7 bases between the two germline ends. The CDR3 contains 11 residues.

This clonotype has a count of ten or more. The rearrangement uses TRBV7-2 and TRBJ1-2; 8 bases agree with TRBD1. V was pared by 2 bases and J by 7 bases, with 9 bases of the junction left unmatched. Germline V CDR1 and CDR2: SGHTA, FQGNSA. The CDR3 has 15 residues. The CDR3 spells CASSLSTGDYGGYTF. CDR3 DNA sequence: TGTGCCAGCAGCTTATCGACAGGGGATTATGGTGGCTACACCTTC.

This clonotype has ten or more counts. The V and J genes are TRBV20-1 and TRBJ2-5; unclear D gene. Looked up from germline, CDR1 is DFQATT and CDR2 is SNEGSKA (reference sequence). This CDR3 contains 12 residues. This CDR3 is CSVGRYQETQYF. CDR3 DNA sequence: TGCAGCGTAGGCCGGTACCAAGAGACCCAGTACTTC.

J is TRBJ1-2 and V is TRBV15; 10 bases align to TRBD1. The germline gives CDR1 LNHNV, CDR2 YYDKDF (reference sequence). This CDR3 comprises 15 residues. Losses at the gene ends were 2 bases for V and 5 bases for J; bases not matched to a gene: 5. CDR3 residues: CATSRTGQGVYGYTF. In nucleotides, the CDR3 is TGTGCCACCAGCAGAACCGGACAGGGGGTATATGGCTACACCTTC.

The sample holds a few counts of this clonotype. In nucleotides, the CDR3 is TGTGCCAGCAGTTCCCTCGACAGGGGACGGTACGAGCAGTACTTC. As protein: CASSSLDRGRYEQYF. The J gene is TRBJ2-7, the V gene TRBV6-5; 8 bases agree with TRBD1. The CDR3 covers 15 residues. Per germline, CDR1 MNHEY and CDR2 SVGAGI. Trimming removed 4 bases from V and 4 bases from J; junction bases left unmatched: 9.

This rearrangement joins TRBV29-1 to TRBJ2-3, with D perhaps being TRBD1 or TRBD2 (5 bases each). V was cut by 4 bases and J by 4 bases, with 18 bases left in between. The CDR3 consists of 15 residues. Per germline, CDR1 SQVTM and CDR2 ANQGSEA. This chain's CDR3 is CSVVCEYLGADTQYF. CDR3 coding DNA: TGCAGCGTTGTCTGCGAGTACCTGGGGGCAGATACGCAGTATTTT.

The chain carries TRBV9 and TRBJ2-5; 7 positions agree with TRBD1. With V trimmed by 3 bases and J by 7 bases, 9 bases remained unmatched. CDR3 length: 14 amino acids. Germline-derived CDR1 and CDR2 are SGDLS and YYNGEE. The CDR3 reads CASSARDSQLTQYF. CDR3 DNA sequence: TGTGCCAGCAGCGCCCGGGACAGTCAACTGACCCAGTACTTC.

With regard to this clonotype: The junction and the germline gene differ at one end; a read error may be behind it. V is TRBV7-2 and J is TRBJ1-2, with D perhaps matching TRBD1 (6 bases). Per germline, CDR1 SGHTA and CDR2 FQGNSA. The CDR3 consists of 16 residues. CDR3 protein: CASSQGPARDNYGHTF. The CDR3 DNA is TGCGCCAGCAGCCAAGGACCGGCCCGGGACAACTATGGCCACACCTTC.

The chain is built from TRBV5-1 and TRBJ2-2; TRBD1 or TRBD2 may be the D gene (6 bases each). Trimming cost V 4 bases and J 3 bases, with 19 bases left between them. The CDR3 is 17 residues long. From germline, CDR1 is SGHRS and CDR2 YFSETQ. CDR3 sequence: CASSQDLSGAHTGELFF. In DNA form, the CDR3 reads TGCGCCAGCAGCCAAGATCTATCGGGGGCGCACACCGGGGAGCTGTTTTTT.

This clonotype was seen a handful of times. V and J are TRBV6-5 and TRBJ1-4; possible D gene TRBD1, 5 bases. Trimming stripped 5 bases from V and 4 bases from J, with 11 bases between. This CDR3 is 14 amino acids long. CDR1 MNHEY and CDR2 SVGAGI come from the germline V gene. CDR3 DNA sequence: TGTGCCAGCAGTGTGGGGGGGGGTAATGAAAAACTGTTTTTT. Amino acids: CASSVGGGNEKLFF.

This clonotype has ten or more counts. The rearrangement joins TRBV5-1 to TRBJ1-6; D remains unclear. Germline V gene sequence: CDR1 SGHRS, CDR2 YFSETQ. The CDR3 runs to 14 residues. V was pared by 5 bases and J by 4 bases, with 10 bases between. Here the CDR3 DNA reads TGCGCCAGCAGATCAGAGACTTATAATTCACCCCTCCACTTT. Its protein is CASRSETYNSPLHF. The full variable domain, rest sourced from reference TRBV5-1 and TRBJ1-6, is KAGVTQTPRYLIKTRGQQVTLSCSPISGHRSVSWYQQTPGQGLQFLFEYFSETQRNKGNFPGRFSGRQFSNSRSEMNVSTLELGDSALYLCASRSETYNSPLHFGNGTRLTVT.

The table lists this clonotype with many counts. The chain is built from TRBV19 and TRBJ1-5; maybe TRBD1 (5 bases). CDR3 size: 15 residues. Trimming pared 6 bases from V and 1 base from J, leaving 13 bases between. The germline V gene encodes CDR1 LNHDA and CDR2 SQIVND (reference sequence). The CDR3 DNA reads TGTGCCAGTAGACTCTCGAGGGACAGCAATCAGCCCCAGCATTTT. It translates to CASRLSRDSNQPQHF.

This clonotype was found once. The chain uses TRBV9 and TRBJ1-1, with D uncertain. The CDR3 sequence is 15 residues long. The germline V gene has CDR1 SGDLS and CDR2 YYNGEE. The germline V and J ends were trimmed by 4 bases and 2 bases, with 15 bases remaining between them. The CDR3 nucleotides read TGTGCCAGCAGCCCTATAGACGAGTCCAACACTGAAGCTTTCTTT. Translating gives CASSPIDESNTEAFF.

The chain links TRBV7-2 to TRBJ1-2; 8 nucleotides match TRBD1. This CDR3 spans 14 amino acids. CDR1 is SGHTA and CDR2 is FQGNSA in the germline V gene. Trimming removed 5 bases from V and 8 bases from J; junction bases left unmatched: 10. In nucleotides, the CDR3 is TGTGCCAGCAGCCCCGGGACAGGAGTAGAGGGCTACACCTTC. Translation: CASSPGTGVEGYTF.

At least ten counts were recorded for this clonotype. This chain links TRBV10-3 with TRBJ1-2, with D unclear. The germline gives CDR1 ENHRY, CDR2 SYGVKD. This CDR3 contains 13 residues. Deletions cut 0 bases from V and 5 bases from J, with 7 bases between. As DNA, the CDR3 is TGTGCCATCAGTGAGTCGAGTGGGTATGGCTACACCTTC. This sequence encodes CAISESSGYGYTF.

This clonotype was recorded at least ten times. V is TRBV2 and J is TRBJ2-7; no firm D call. This CDR3 has 15 amino acids. CDR1 and CDR2 (germline): SNHLY, FYNNEI. With 6 bases removed from V and 2 bases from J, the gap between germline ends came to 17 bases. CDR3 sequence reads: CASRASHSGPYEQYF. CDR3 DNA sequence: TGTGCCAGCAGGGCATCTCACTCGGGTCCCTACGAGCAGTACTTC. Full variable domain (remainder filled in from reference TRBV2 and TRBJ2-7): EPEVTQTPSHQVTQMGQEVILRCVPISNHLYFYWYRQILGQKVEFLVSFYNNEISEKSEIFDDQFSVERPDGSNFTLKIRSTKLEDSAMYFCASRASHSGPYEQYFGPGTRLTVT.